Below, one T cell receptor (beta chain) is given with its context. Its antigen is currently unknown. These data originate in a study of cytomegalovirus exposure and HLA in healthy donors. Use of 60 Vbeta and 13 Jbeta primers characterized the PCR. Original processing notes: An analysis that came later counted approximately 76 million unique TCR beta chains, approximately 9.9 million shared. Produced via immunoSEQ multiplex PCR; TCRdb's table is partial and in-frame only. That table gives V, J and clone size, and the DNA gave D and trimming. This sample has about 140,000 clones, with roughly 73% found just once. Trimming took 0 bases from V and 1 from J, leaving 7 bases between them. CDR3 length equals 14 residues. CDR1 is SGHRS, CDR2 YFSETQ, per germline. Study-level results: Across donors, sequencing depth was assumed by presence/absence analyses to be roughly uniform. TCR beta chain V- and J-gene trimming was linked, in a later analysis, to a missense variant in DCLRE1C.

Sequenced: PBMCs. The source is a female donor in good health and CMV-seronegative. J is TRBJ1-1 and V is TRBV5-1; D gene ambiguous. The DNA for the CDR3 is TGCGCCAGCAGCTTGGCTCGGGGGAACACTGAAGCTTTCTTT. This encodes CASSLARGNTEAFF. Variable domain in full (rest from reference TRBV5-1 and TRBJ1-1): KAGVTQTPRYLIKTRGQQVTLSCSPISGHRSVSWYQQTPGQGLQFLFEYFSETQRNKGNFPGRFSGRQFSNSRSEMNVSTLELGDSALYLCASSLARGNTEAFFGQGTRLTVV.